The 26 T cell receptor beta chains listed next were all sequenced from one sample in a study of shared clonotypes between healthy human individuals. Sequenced by immunoSEQ multiplex PCR; TCRdb stores in-frame clones only, minus some. Here the sample spans about 2 million clones, approximately 94% being singletons. Naive CD8 cells lacked CD45RO, underwent positive selection for CCR7 and left out terminally differentiated effector memory CD45RA+ cells. Sequenced input: naive CD8+ T cells sorted from blood. The receptors originated from a man aged 18-30 years in good health.

The V gene is TRBV7-9, the J gene TRBJ2-2, with D perhaps TRBD2 (6 bases). The CDR3 runs 15 residues. The germline V gene has CDR1 SEHNR and CDR2 FQNEAQ (reference sequence). V gave up 8 bases and J gave up 2 bases, with 15 bases separating them. The CDR3 loop is CASLPLAPNTGELFF. The CDR3 DNA follows: TGTGCCAGCTTGCCCCTAGCGCCCAACACCGGGGAGCTGTTTTTT.

This clone was picked up one time. This sequence joins TRBV27 and TRBJ2-7, with D perhaps TRBD1 or TRBD2 (5 bases each). Trimming removed 5 bases at V and 0 bases at J, with 20 bases between. The CDR3 totals 17 residues. Germline CDR1 and CDR2: MNHEY and SMNVEV (reference sequence). CDR3 in DNA: TGTGCCAGCAGTCAATTCCCCGGGACCCAGAGCTCCTACGAGCAGTACTTC. Amino acids: CASSQFPGTQSSYEQYF.

The chain carries TRBV6-5 and TRBJ1-2; D is unclear. Trimming pared 6 bases from V and 0 bases from J, leaving 5 bases between. The germline CDR1 and CDR2 sequences are MNHEY and SVGAGI. The CDR3 extends over 12 amino acids. The CDR3 loop reads CASSRSNYGYTF. The CDR3 DNA reads as TGTGCCAGCAGCAGGTCTAACTATGGCTACACCTTC.

This sequence joins TRBV29-1 and TRBJ1-1; D gene uncertain. The germline CDR1 and CDR2 sequences are SQVTM and ANQGSEA. The V and J ends lost 7 bases and 5 bases respectively, with 17 bases between them. The CDR3 runs 13 residues. CDR3 nucleotides: TGCAGCGGCGACCCATTCGACGGTACTGAAGCTTTCTTT. This gives the protein CSGDPFDGTEAFF.

This clone was found once. The chain couples TRBV11-2 to TRBJ2-3, with D unresolved. Per germline, CDR1 SGHAT and CDR2 FQNNGV. Deletions cut 4 bases from V and 3 bases from J, with 14 bases between. This CDR3 comprises 15 residues. This CDR3 reads CASSSLSGWTDTQYF. The CDR3 coding sequence is TGTGCCAGCAGCTCCCTTTCTGGCTGGACAGATACGCAGTATTTT.

Worth noting for this clone: This same CDR3 is encoded by further DNA sequences in the sample. This sequence joins TRBV27 and TRBJ2-2; no clear D. The CDR3 covers 13 residues. Germline V lookup: CDR1 MNHEY, CDR2 SMNVEV (reference sequence). V was trimmed by 4 bases and J by 2 bases, leaving 5 bases between them. The CDR3 DNA follows: TGTGCCAGCAGTTGGGTTAACACCGGGGAGCTGTTTTTT. This sequence encodes CASSWVNTGELFF.

This clone was seen only a few times. The rearrangement uses TRBV11-2 and TRBJ1-1; D remains unclear. Germline lookup yields CDR1 SGHAT and CDR2 FQNNGV. The CDR3 sequence is 11 residues long. V was cut by 6 bases and J by 3 bases, with 5 bases left in between. CDR3: CASRDYTEAFF. DNA of the CDR3: TGTGCCAGCAGGGACTACACTGAAGCTTTCTTT.

V gene TRBV30 combines with J gene TRBJ2-5, with 8 positions matching TRBD1. CDR3 length equals 13 residues. Germline loops: CDR1 GTSNPN, CDR2 SVGIG (reference sequence). J lost 11 bases, V lost 5 bases, and 13 bases had no gene match. CDR3 DNA: TGTGCCTGGTCCCAGGGGGCAGGTGGACAGCAGTACTTC. Its protein is CAWSQGAGGQQYF.

Only one count was recorded for this clone. The rearrangement links TRBV28 to TRBJ1-1; tentatively, D is TRBD1 (6 bases). There are 13 residues in the CDR3. The V and J ends lost 7 bases and 0 bases respectively, with 9 bases between them. The V gene's germline CDR1 is MDHEN and CDR2 SYDVKM. Here the CDR3 reads CASIGGLNTEAFF. The CDR3 region has the DNA TGTGCCAGCATCGGGGGCTTGAACACTGAAGCTTTCTTT.

The chain recombines TRBV7-9 with TRBJ2-5, with D possibly being TRBD2 (6 bases). Trimming removed 4 bases from V and 5 bases from J, with 14 bases in between. The CDR3 consists of 14 residues. CDR1 is SEHNR and CDR2 is FQNEAQ in the germline V gene (reference sequence). The CDR3: CASSYGGRSETQYF. CDR3 coding DNA: TGTGCCAGCAGCTATGGGGGGAGGAGTGAGACCCAGTACTTC.

The J gene is TRBJ1-2, the V gene TRBV2; maybe TRBD1 (6 bases). CDR3 length equals 12 residues. V was shortened by 3 bases and J by 8 bases, with 10 bases between the two germline ends. The germline V gene has CDR1 SNHLY and CDR2 FYNNEI. In DNA form, the CDR3 reads TGTGCCAGCAGTGACCCAGGGGAAGGCTACACCTTC. Amino acids: CASSDPGEGYTF.

This clone was seen just once. V usage is TRBV9 and J usage is TRBJ2-3, with 8 nucleotides matching TRBD1. The V and J ends lost 0 bases and 1 base, in that order; junction bases with no gene match: 7. This CDR3 has 17 residues. The germline V gene has CDR1 SGDLS and CDR2 YYNGEE. CDR3 protein: CASSVEVRTGRTDTQYF. The CDR3 DNA sequence: TGTGCCAGCAGCGTAGAGGTCCGGACAGGGCGCACAGATACGCAGTATTTT. Supplemented by reference TRBV9 and TRBJ2-3, the full variable domain reads DSGVTQTPKHLITATGQRVTLRCSPRSGDLSVYWYQQSLDQGLQFLIQYYNGEERAKGNILERFSAQQFPDLHSELNLSSLELGDSALYFCASSVEVRTGRTDTQYFGPGTRLTVL.

This clone was found once. The chain couples TRBV28 to TRBJ2-5; 9 bases map to TRBD1. The DNA end is more similar to TRBJ2-7, so the J call may be wrong. Germline values: CDR1 MDHEN, CDR2 SYDVKM. CDR3 size: 15 residues. The DNA for the CDR3 is TGTGCCAGCAGTGTTACAGGGGGCGCAGGGGACGAGCAGTACTTC. It is translated as CASSVTGGAGDEQYF.

This chain uses TRBV11-1 with TRBJ1-2, with no clear D. The V and J ends lost 1 base and 4 bases respectively, with 7 bases between them. CDR3 size: 13 residues. Germline CDR1 SGHAT, CDR2 FQDESV (reference sequence). The chain's CDR3 is CASSLGTSYGYTF. CDR3 nucleotide sequence: TGTGCCAGCAGCTTAGGAACATCCTATGGCTACACCTTC. Based on the CDR3 plus reference TRBV11-1 and TRBJ1-2, the full variable domain is EAEVAQSPRYKITEKSQAVAFWCDPISGHATLYWYRQILGQGPELLVQFQDESVVDDSQLPKDRFSAERLKGVDSTLKIQPAELGDSAMYLCASSLGTSYGYTFGSGTRLTVV.

The rearrangement joins TRBV27 to TRBJ2-1; the match to TRBD1 covers 9 bases. V lost 5 bases and J lost 7; bases outside the gene matches: 3. CDR3 length: 13 residues. Per germline, CDR1 MNHEY and CDR2 SMNVEV (reference sequence). CDR3 sequence (DNA): TGTGCCAGCAGTACGGGACAGGGTAATGAGCAGTTCTTC. This encodes CASSTGQGNEQFF.

This rearrangement joins TRBV5-6 to TRBJ1-2; D remains unclear. This CDR3 region has 13 residues. Germline-derived CDR1 and CDR2 are SGHDT and YYEEEE. V lost 4 bases, J lost 2 bases, and 9 bases lay in between. The CDR3 DNA reads as TGTGCCAGCAGCCACAGCAGCAACTATGGCTACACCTTC. This gives the protein CASSHSSNYGYTF.

This clone was seen only once. Other DNA sequences from this sample encode an identical CDR3 as well. The rearrangement links TRBV27 to TRBJ1-2; tentatively, D is TRBD1 (6 bases). Trimming pared 5 bases from V and 0 bases from J, leaving 13 bases between. The CDR3 extends over 15 amino acids. Germline values: CDR1 MNHEY, CDR2 SMNVEV (reference sequence). The CDR3 protein is CASSLTGLANYGYTF. The DNA for the CDR3 is TGTGCCAGCAGTCTAACAGGGCTAGCTAACTATGGCTACACCTTC.

This chain joins TRBV9 and TRBJ2-3, with TRBD1 matching 7 bases. The V gene end was trimmed by 3 bases and the J gene end by 2 bases; junction bases not matched to a gene: 6. CDR1 is SGDLS and CDR2 is YYNGEE in the germline V gene. The CDR3 spans 15 residues. CDR3 protein: CASSERDSLTDTQYF. DNA of the CDR3: TGTGCCAGCAGCGAGAGGGACAGTCTCACAGATACGCAGTATTTT.

CDR3: CASSLGSGGGHQETQYF. The CDR3 region has the DNA TGTGCCAGCAGCTTAGGGTCTGGCGGGGGACACCAAGAGACCCAGTACTTC. The V and J genes are TRBV11-2 and TRBJ2-5; 7 bases agree with TRBD2. From germline, CDR1 is SGHAT and CDR2 FQNNGV. The CDR3 is 17 residues long. Unmatched junction bases numbered 8, after V lost 1 base and J lost 0 bases.

The chain joins TRBV10-1 to TRBJ2-2, with D hard to call. The CDR3 covers 13 residues. The ends were cut back, 10 bases at V and 2 bases at J, with 11 bases in the middle. Looked up from germline, CDR1 is WNHNN and CDR2 is SYGVQD (reference sequence). The CDR3 reads CATQPDNTGELFF. The CDR3 DNA reads TGCGCCACACAGCCAGACAACACCGGGGAGCTGTTTTTT.

Comment on this clone: Other nucleotide sequences from this sample produce the same CDR3. V usage is TRBV9 and J usage is TRBJ2-7, with 11 bases lining up with TRBD2. Germline V gives CDR1 SGDLS, CDR2 YYNGEE. V dropped 0 bases and J dropped 5; count of bases not matched to a gene: 4. This CDR3 region has 15 residues. The CDR3 is CASSVGLAGSHEQYF. CDR3 bases: TGTGCCAGCAGCGTAGGACTAGCGGGATCCCACGAGCAGTACTTC.

In DNA form, the CDR3 reads TGTGCCAGTAGTGAGTCGTGGGCGCACGGTTACGAGCAGTACTTC. The encoded protein is CASSESWAHGYEQYF. This sequence joins TRBV19 and TRBJ2-7, with D uncertain. Germline CDR1 LNHDA, CDR2 SQIVND (reference sequence). There are 15 residues in the CDR3. Trimming shortened V by 5 bases and J by 4 bases, and 18 bases separated the two germline ends.

The chain couples TRBV6-6 to TRBJ1-5, with a possible D match to TRBD1 (6 bases). The CDR3 sequence is 16 residues long. CDR1 is MNHNY and CDR2 is SVGAGI in the germline V gene (reference sequence). V lost 3 bases and J 4 bases, leaving 16 bases between the germline ends. The CDR3 DNA is TGTGCCAGCAGTTATGGGGCAGGGGAACGGAATCAGCCCCAGCATTTT. This translates into CASSYGAGERNQPQHF.

The rearrangement joins TRBV5-1 to TRBJ2-3; D is ambiguous. Per germline, CDR1 SGHRS and CDR2 YFSETQ. V lost 0 bases, J lost 7 bases, and 21 bases lay in between. The length of the CDR3 is 17 residues. The CDR3 region is CASSLEDSSMSLNTQYF. The CDR3 DNA reads TGCGCCAGCAGCTTGGAGGATAGCTCTATGTCCCTAAATACGCAGTATTTT.

The rearrangement links TRBV7-9 to TRBJ1-4, with D perhaps TRBD1 (5 bases). The CDR3 is made up of 16 amino acids. The germline V gene has CDR1 SEHNR and CDR2 FQNEAQ (reference sequence). V was pared by 5 bases and J by 5 bases, with 18 bases between. The CDR3 spells CASSDRAEGLNEKLFF. The CDR3 DNA is TGTGCCAGCAGCGACAGAGCTGAAGGGCTGAATGAAAAACTGTTTTTT.

A remark on this clone: Within the sample, other DNA sequences also encode this same CDR3. The V and J genes are TRBV5-1 and TRBJ2-7; 8 positions match TRBD1. V shed 0 bases, J shed 0 bases, and the junction held 2 bases outside the gene matches. The germline V gene encodes CDR1 SGHRS and CDR2 YFSETQ. CDR3 size: 15 residues. The DNA for the CDR3 is TGCGCCAGCAGCTTGGGACAGGGGCTCTCCTACGAGCAGTACTTC. It translates to CASSLGQGLSYEQYF.